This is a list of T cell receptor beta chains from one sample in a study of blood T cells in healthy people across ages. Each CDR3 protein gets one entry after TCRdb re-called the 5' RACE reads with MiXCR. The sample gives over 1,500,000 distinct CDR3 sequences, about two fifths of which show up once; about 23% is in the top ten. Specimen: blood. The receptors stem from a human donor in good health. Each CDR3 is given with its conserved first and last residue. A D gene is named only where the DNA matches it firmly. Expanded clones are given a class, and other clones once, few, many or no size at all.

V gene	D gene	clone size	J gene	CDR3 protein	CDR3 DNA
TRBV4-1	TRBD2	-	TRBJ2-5	CASSATSGGVQYF	TGCGCCAGCAGCGCAACTAGCGGGGGGGTTCAGTACTTC
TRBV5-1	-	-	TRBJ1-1	CASSLPGGRTEAFF	TGCGCCAGCAGCTTGCCCGGGGGCAGGACTGAAGCTTTCTTT
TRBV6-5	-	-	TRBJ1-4	CASSLAAVPTNEKLFF	TGTGCCAGCAGTTTGGCTGCCGTCCCAACTAATGAAAAACTGTTTTTT
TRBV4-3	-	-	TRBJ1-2	CASSQGVSTNYGYTF	TGCGCCAGCAGCCAGGGGGTTTCTACTAACTATGGCTACACCTTC
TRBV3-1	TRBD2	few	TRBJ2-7	CASSQEASGSYEQYF	TGTGCCAGCAGCCAAGAAGCTAGCGGCTCCTACGAGCAGTACTTC
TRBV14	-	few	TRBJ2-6	CASSQRVLSGANVLTF	TGTGCCAGCAGCCAACGCGTACTTTCTGGGGCCAACGTCCTGACTTTC
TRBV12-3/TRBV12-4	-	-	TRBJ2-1	CASTELDPHNEQFF	TGTGCCAGCACCGAACTGGACCCCCACAATGAGCAGTTCTTC
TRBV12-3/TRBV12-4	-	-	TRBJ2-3	CASSRQSADAQYF	TGTGCCAGCAGTCGGCAGAGCGCAGATGCGCAGTATTTT
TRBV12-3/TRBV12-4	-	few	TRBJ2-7	CASSSPPLASSEQYF	TGTGCCAGCAGTTCACCCCCTTTAGCGTCGAGCGAGCAGTACTTC
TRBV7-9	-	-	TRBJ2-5	CASSLSGDPQETQYF	TGTGCCAGCAGCTTGTCTGGAGACCCCCAAGAGACCCAGTACTTC
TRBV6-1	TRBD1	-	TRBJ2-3	CASSPDRGHLSTDTQYF	TGTGCCAGCAGCCCCGACAGGGGCCATTTGAGCACAGATACGCAGTATTTT
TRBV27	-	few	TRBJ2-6	CASSSDGRSGANVLTF	TGTGCCAGCAGTTCGGACGGACGCTCTGGGGCCAACGTCCTGACTTTC
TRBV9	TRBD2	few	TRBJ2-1	CASSERGGGQINEQFF	TGTGCCAGCAGCGAGCGGGGCGGGGGGCAGATCAATGAGCAGTTCTTC
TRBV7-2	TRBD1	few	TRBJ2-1	CASSHGTGGMQFF	TGTGCCAGCAGCCATGGGACAGGGGGAATGCAGTTCTTC
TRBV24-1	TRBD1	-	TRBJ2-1	CVTSDPQGANEQFF	TGTGTCACCAGTGACCCCCAGGGGGCTAATGAGCAGTTCTTC
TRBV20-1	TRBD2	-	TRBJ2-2	CSARDREGANTGELFF	TGCAGTGCTAGAGATCGGGAGGGGGCGAACACCGGGGAGCTGTTTTTT
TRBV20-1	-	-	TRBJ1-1	CSATRVGRFTEAFF	TGCAGTGCTACCAGGGTAGGACGGTTCACTGAAGCTTTCTTT
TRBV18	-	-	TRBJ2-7	CASSPSAGTSYEQYF	TGTGCCAGCTCACCGTCGGCAGGAACCTCCTACGAGCAGTACTTC
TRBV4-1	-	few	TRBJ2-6	CASSPYSSGANVLTF	TGCGCCAGCAGTCCCTATAGCTCTGGGGCCAACGTCCTGACTTTC
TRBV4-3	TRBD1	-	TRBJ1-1	CASSQVFDREGTEAFF	TGCGCCAGCAGCCAGGTATTCGACAGGGAAGGCACTGAAGCTTTCTTT
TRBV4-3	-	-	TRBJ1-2	CASSQEEATPGGYTF	TGCGCCAGCAGCCAAGAAGAGGCTACTCCTGGCGGCTACACCTTC
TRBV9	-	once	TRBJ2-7	CASSVEPGAVHEQYF	TGTGCCAGCAGCGTAGAACCGGGAGCGGTCCACGAGCAGTACTTC
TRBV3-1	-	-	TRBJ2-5	CASSQDLASGKTQYF	TGTGCCAGCAGCCAAGATCTGGCTAGTGGCAAGACCCAGTACTTC
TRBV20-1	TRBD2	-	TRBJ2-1	CSATLAGGRNEQFF	TGCAGTGCCACCCTAGCGGGGGGCCGCAATGAGCAGTTCTTC
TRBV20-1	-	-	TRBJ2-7	CSAKTIPSEQYF	TGCAGTGCTAAGACCATCCCAAGCGAGCAGTACTTC
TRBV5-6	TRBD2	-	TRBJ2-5	CASSRTSGVQETQYF	TGTGCCAGCAGCCGGACTAGCGGGGTACAAGAGACCCAGTACTTC
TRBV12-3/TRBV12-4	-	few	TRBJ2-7	CASGSRWAEQYF	TGTGCCAGCGGGTCGAGGTGGGCCGAGCAGTACTTC
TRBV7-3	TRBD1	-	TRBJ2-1	CASSYQGAGYNEQFF	TGTGCCAGCAGTTACCAGGGGGCGGGATACAATGAGCAGTTCTTC
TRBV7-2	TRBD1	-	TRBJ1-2	CASSRYRGYGYTF	TGTGCCAGCAGCAGATACAGGGGCTATGGCTACACCTTC
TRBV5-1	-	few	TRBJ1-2	CASSSSTGSQSNYGYTF	TGCGCCAGCAGCTCATCGACAGGATCGCAATCTAACTATGGCTACACCTTC
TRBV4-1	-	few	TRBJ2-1	CASSPVGRYNEQFF	TGCGCCAGCAGCCCCGTGGGCCGCTACAATGAGCAGTTCTTC
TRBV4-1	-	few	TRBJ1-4	CASSLTGYEKLFF	TGCGCCAGCAGCCTCACAGGTTATGAAAAACTGTTTTTT
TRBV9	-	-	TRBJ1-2	CASSVGGGSYGYTF	TGTGCCAGCAGCGTAGGAGGGGGATCCTATGGCTACACCTTC
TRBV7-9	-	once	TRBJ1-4	CASSPLNQANEKLFF	TGTGCCAGCAGCCCACTGAATCAAGCTAATGAAAAACTGTTTTTT
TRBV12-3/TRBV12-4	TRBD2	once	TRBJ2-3	CASSWGLAGGIDTQYF	TGTGCCAGCAGTTGGGGACTAGCGGGGGGTATTGATACGCAGTATTTT
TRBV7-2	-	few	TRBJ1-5	CASSSGPHQPQHF	TGTGCCAGCAGCTCGGGACCTCATCAGCCCCAGCATTTT
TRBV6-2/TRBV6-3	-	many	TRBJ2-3	CASRGPSTDTQYF	TGTGCCAGCAGGGGACCTAGCACAGATACGCAGTATTTT
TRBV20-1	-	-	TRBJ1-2	CNATLFGYTF	TGCAATGCAACCTTATTTGGCTACACCTTC
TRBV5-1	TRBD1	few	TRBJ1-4	CASSGTGATNEKLFF	TGCGCCAGCAGCGGAACAGGGGCAACTAATGAAAAACTGTTTTTT
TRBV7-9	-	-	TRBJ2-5	CASSSTSIVTQYF	TGTGCCAGCAGCTCGACTAGTATTGTGACCCAGTACTTC
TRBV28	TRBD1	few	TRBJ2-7	CASSFSYRGRPYEQYF	TGTGCCAGCAGTTTTAGCTACAGGGGGCGCCCCTACGAGCAGTACTTC
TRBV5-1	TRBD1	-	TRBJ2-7	CASSSGQALGEQYF	TGCGCCAGCAGCTCTGGACAGGCGCTGGGCGAGCAGTACTTC
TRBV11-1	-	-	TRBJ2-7	CASSLAPHIRSYEQYF	TGTGCCAGCAGCTTAGCCCCCCATATTCGCTCCTACGAGCAGTACTTC
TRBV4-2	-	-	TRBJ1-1	CASSQDLLVQGGRINTEAFF	TGTGCCAGCAGCCAAGATTTGTTGGTTCAAGGCGGGAGAATAAACACTGAAGCTTTCTTT
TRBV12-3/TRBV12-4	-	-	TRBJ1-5	CASEKGAFGQPQHF	TGTGCCAGCGAAAAAGGGGCGTTTGGTCAGCCCCAGCATTTT
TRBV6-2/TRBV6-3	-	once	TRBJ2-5	CASSYGSGQETQYF	TGTGCCAGCAGTTACGGATCAGGGCAAGAGACCCAGTACTTC
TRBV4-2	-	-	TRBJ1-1	CASSQNRAPEAFF	TGTGCCAGCAGCCAAAACAGGGCCCCTGAAGCTTTCTTT
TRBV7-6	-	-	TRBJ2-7	CVSSLILGYEQYF	TGTGTCAGCAGCTTAATCTTGGGTTACGAGCAGTACTTC